The sequence of this TCR beta chain was determined in a study of blood T cell repertoires in COVID-19. Study information: Samples representing acute and convalescent COVID-19 were sourced from the United States, Italy and Spain. In each case, the material was cDNA or gDNA derived from T cells, B-cell-depleted T cells, or PBMCs.

Per the authors' pipeline: Counts of nucleated cells, estimated from reference gene primer amplification, were obtained. TCRdb's copy holds only in-frame clones and misses some; the assay was immunoSEQ multiplex PCR. The V and J calls and clone size were taken over from that table, and D and trimming were inferred from the DNA. The data show under 75,000 clones, with 80% to 95% seen just once and approximately 4.6% held by the top ten. CDR1 and CDR2 (germline): SGHTA, FQGNSA. Trimming at V came to 4 bases and at J to 4 bases, leaving 6 bases not matched to a gene. The length of the CDR3 is 14 residues.

J is TRBJ1-2 and V is TRBV7-2; 7 nucleotides agree with TRBD1. Sequenced: peripheral blood. This sequence was found in a man aged 45 to 65 with active COVID-19. CDR3 sequence (DNA): TGTGCCAGCAGCTCGGGGACAGTCCTCTATGGCTACACCTTC. Its protein product is CASSSGTVLYGYTF.